Listed below are T cell receptor beta chains from one sample, sequenced in a study of T cell repertoires in cytomegalovirus infection. TCRdb analysed the reads with MiXCR anew, one entry per CDR3 protein. The sample carries approximately 490,000 distinct CDR3 sequences, approximately 10% recorded once. The specimen was PBMCs. The receptor set was obtained from a human donor in good health (CMV status not recorded). Some clones in this sample may be carry-over from other donors' samples. Both conserved end residues are part of each CDR3. The D gene is left open where the match is weak. Clone sizes are given selectively: once, few, many, or a class where the clone is expanded.

abundance	v_gene	d_gene	j_gene	CDR3aa	CDR3nt
many	TRBV7-2	-	TRBJ2-1	CASSLRRGTGNEQFF	TGTGCCAGCAGCTTAAGGAGGGGAACGGGAAATGAGCAGTTCTTC
-	TRBV3-1	TRBD2	TRBJ2-7	CASSQDRNRGGAYEQYF	TGTGCCAGCAGCCAAGATCGGAACCGGGGGGGCGCGTACGAGCAGTACTTC
many	TRBV12-3/TRBV12-4	-	TRBJ1-2	CASSLGGKNYGYTF	TGTGCCAGCAGTTTAGGTGGAAAGAACTATGGCTACACCTTC
many	TRBV11-2	TRBD2	TRBJ2-1	CASSSRPSGSSYNEQFF	TGTGCCAGCAGCTCCCGGCCTAGCGGGAGTTCCTACAATGAGCAGTTCTTC
many	TRBV2	-	TRBJ1-5	CASSLDRINKYSNQPQHF	TGTGCCAGCAGTTTAGACAGAATCAACAAGTATAGCAATCAGCCCCAGCATTTT
many	TRBV28	TRBD2	TRBJ2-2	CAAGLAGAGELFF	TGTGCCGCCGGACTAGCGGGAGCCGGGGAGCTGTTTTTT
many	TRBV6-4	TRBD2	TRBJ2-3	CASSGLAGVEWDTQYF	TGTGCCAGCAGCGGACTAGCGGGAGTTGAATGGGATACGCAGTATTTT
-	TRBV6-2/TRBV6-3	-	TRBJ2-2	CASGGPNTGELFF	TGTGCCAGCGGGGGCCCTAACACCGGGGAGCTGTTTTTT
-	TRBV28	TRBD2	TRBJ2-5	CASSLQREVETQYF	TGTGCCAGCAGTTTGCAGCGGGAGGTTGAGACCCAGTACTTC
-	TRBV12-3/TRBV12-4	-	TRBJ2-7	CASSLALLGEQYF	TGTGCCAGCAGTTTAGCGCTGTTGGGCGAGCAGTACTTC
many	TRBV2	TRBD2	TRBJ2-1	CARHSGRRVDEQFF	TGTGCCAGGCATAGCGGGAGACGAGTGGATGAGCAGTTCTTC
few	TRBV30	-	TRBJ2-3	CAWSRSSEADTQYF	TGTGCCTGGAGTAGGTCATCAGAAGCAGATACGCAGTATTTT
many	TRBV19	-	TRBJ1-2	CASRLQGRGYGYTF	TGTGCCAGTAGATTACAGGGTCGAGGATATGGCTACACCTTC
-	TRBV11-2	-	TRBJ1-1	CASSPYTRRGAEAFF	TGTGCCAGCAGCCCTTATACCAGGCGAGGGGCTGAAGCTTTCTTT
many	TRBV12-3/TRBV12-4	-	TRBJ2-1	CASSLYSNEQFF	TGTGCCAGCAGTTTATATTCCAATGAGCAGTTCTTC
few	TRBV19	-	TRBJ1-5	CASKVRGQSNQPQHF	TGTGCCAGTAAGGTAAGAGGTCAGAGCAATCAGCCCCAGCATTTT
many	TRBV19	TRBD2	TRBJ2-7	CASSPPSFSGRAGYEQYF	TGTGCCAGTAGTCCGCCTTCCTTTAGCGGGAGGGCCGGCTACGAGCAGTACTTC
few	TRBV5-1	-	TRBJ1-1	CASSAGLLGGTEAFF	TGCGCCAGCAGCGCCGGCCTCCTTGGGGGTACTGAAGCTTTCTTT
-	TRBV12-3/TRBV12-4	TRBD2	TRBJ2-7	CASSLAGGDYEQYF	TGTGCCAGCAGTTTAGCGGGGGGGGACTACGAGCAGTACTTC
many	TRBV7-6	-	TRBJ2-3	CASSLLGNTDTQYF	TGTGCCAGCAGCTTATTGGGGAACACAGATACGCAGTATTTT
many	TRBV5-6	-	TRBJ1-1	CASSSPGDGINTEAFF	TGTGCCAGCAGCTCCCCCGGAGACGGGATCAACACTGAAGCTTTCTTT
-	TRBV3-1	-	TRBJ2-2	CASSQPGHTNTGELFF	TGTGCCAGCAGCCAACCGGGACATACGAACACCGGGGAGCTGTTTTTT
-	TRBV11-2	TRBD2	TRBJ2-5	CASTPGGGKETQYF	TGTGCCAGCACCCCTGGGGGAGGGAAAGAGACCCAGTACTTC
few	TRBV5-1	-	TRBJ2-2	CASSIRGTGELFF	TGCGCCAGCAGCATCCGTGGCACCGGGGAGCTGTTTTTT
few	TRBV29-1	-	TRBJ2-7	CSASEAAEQYF	TGCAGCGCCTCCGAAGCAGCCGAGCAGTACTTC
-	TRBV20-1	-	TRBJ2-1	CSARDPGRSTYNEQFF	TGCAGTGCTAGAGACCCGGGACGGAGTACCTACAATGAGCAGTTCTTC
few	TRBV18	-	TRBJ2-2	CASSPLLPGVDTGELFF	TGTGCCAGCTCACCACTCCTACCAGGGGTAGACACCGGGGAGCTGTTTTTT
many	TRBV28	-	TRBJ1-2	CASSTGSGYTF	TGTGCCAGCAGTACAGGGTCTGGCTACACCTTC
few	TRBV20-1	TRBD2	TRBJ2-1	CSARAAGVINEQFF	TGCAGTGCTAGAGCAGCGGGAGTTATAAATGAGCAGTTCTTC
many	TRBV9	TRBD2	TRBJ2-7	CASSPGLKVYEQYF	TGTGCCAGCAGCCCGGGACTAAAGGTCTACGAGCAGTACTTC
many	TRBV6-2/TRBV6-3	TRBD2	TRBJ2-7	CASSSRTSGGYYEQYF	TGTGCCAGCAGTTCCCGGACTAGCGGGGGTTACTACGAGCAGTACTTC
many	TRBV3-1	-	TRBJ1-1	CASTDFGQAEAFF	TGTGCCAGCACTGATTTTGGTCAAGCTGAAGCTTTCTTT
many	TRBV12-3/TRBV12-4	TRBD1	TRBJ1-5	CASSPTGDNQPQHF	TGTGCCAGCAGTCCGACAGGGGACAATCAGCCCCAGCATTTT
many	TRBV7-8	-	TRBJ2-1	CASSLRQGDEQFF	TGTGCCAGCAGCTTACGGCAGGGCGATGAGCAGTTCTTC
few	TRBV10-3	-	TRBJ2-1	CAISGGIGVSSYNEQFF	TGTGCCATCAGTGGGGGGATCGGGGTGAGCTCCTACAATGAGCAGTTCTTC
many	TRBV7-3	-	TRBJ1-1	CASSFRPVNTEAFF	TGTGCCAGCAGCTTTCGACCCGTGAACACTGAAGCTTTCTTT
many	TRBV7-2	-	TRBJ2-5	CASSRRTPPGQETQYF	TGTGCCAGCAGCCGTCGGACCCCCCCAGGCCAAGAGACCCAGTACTTC
once	TRBV10-3	TRBD1	TRBJ1-5	CAISPAGTGGIGNQPQHF	TGTGCCATCAGTCCTGCCGGGACAGGGGGCATTGGCAATCAGCCCCAGCATTTT
many	TRBV12-5	-	TRBJ1-5	CASAPPGGGGQPQHF	TGTGCTAGTGCTCCTCCAGGAGGAGGAGGTCAGCCCCAGCATTTT
few	TRBV2	TRBD1	TRBJ1-2	CASSTGQPLHAGGYTF	TGTGCCAGCAGCACGGGACAGCCGCTGCACGCCGGAGGCTACACCTTC
few	TRBV28	-	TRBJ2-1	CASSLGEESKPLF	TGTGCCAGCAGCCTAGGAGAGGAAAGTAAACCCCTCTTC
-	TRBV30	-	TRBJ2-7	CAWSPGYEQYF	TGTGCCTGGAGCCCCGGGTACGAGCAGTACTTC
many	TRBV10-3	-	TRBJ1-1	CAISEEEGAEAFF	TGTGCCATCAGTGAGGAGGAAGGGGCTGAAGCTTTCTTT
-	TRBV20-1	-	TRBJ1-2	CSALSRGGDSLGYGYTF	TGCAGTGCACTATCCAGGGGAGGTGATTCTTTGGGCTATGGCTACACCTTC
-	TRBV24-1	-	TRBJ1-5	CATSETGRSNQPQHF	TGTGCCACCAGTGAAACGGGGCGGAGCAATCAGCCCCAGCATTTT
-	TRBV9	-	TRBJ1-1	CASSADASLLDLNTEAFF	TGTGCCAGCAGTGCGGACGCCTCCCTTCTTGATTTGAACACTGAAGCTTTCTTT
few	TRBV20-1	-	TRBJ1-5	CSAPQGSSNQPQHF	TGCAGTGCTCCCCAGGGGAGTAGCAATCAGCCCCAGCATTTT
many	TRBV24-1	TRBD1	TRBJ2-1	CATSDSPGQGRLEQFF	TGTGCCACCAGTGATTCCCCGGGACAGGGCCGGCTTGAGCAGTTCTTC
-	TRBV20-1	-	TRBJ2-7	CSAQQRRGGSSYEQYF	TGCAGTGCTCAACAACGTAGGGGGGGGAGCTCCTACGAGCAGTACTTC
many	TRBV28	-	TRBJ2-6	CASSLWGSNSGANVLTF	TGTGCCAGCAGTTTATGGGGCAGTAACTCTGGGGCCAACGTCCTGACTTTC
many	TRBV7-9	-	TRBJ2-6	CASSLYGTSPSGANVLTF	TGTGCCAGCAGCTTATACGGAACGTCGCCCTCTGGGGCCAACGTCCTGACTTTC
many	TRBV7-2	TRBD1	TRBJ1-6	CASSTRQGSSYNSPLHF	TGTGCCAGCAGCACCCGACAGGGAAGCTCCTATAATTCACCCCTCCACTTT
-	TRBV10-2	-	TRBJ1-6	CASSKGDSYNSPLHF	TGCGCCAGCAGTAAGGGGGACTCCTATAATTCACCCCTCCACTTT
-	TRBV9	-	TRBJ1-2	CASSVGGRRGYTF	TGTGCCAGCAGCGTAGGGGGACGCCGGGGCTACACCTTC
many	TRBV10-3	-	TRBJ2-7	CAINAGTLTDGEQYF	TGTGCCATCAACGCCGGGACTCTGACCGACGGGGAGCAGTACTTC